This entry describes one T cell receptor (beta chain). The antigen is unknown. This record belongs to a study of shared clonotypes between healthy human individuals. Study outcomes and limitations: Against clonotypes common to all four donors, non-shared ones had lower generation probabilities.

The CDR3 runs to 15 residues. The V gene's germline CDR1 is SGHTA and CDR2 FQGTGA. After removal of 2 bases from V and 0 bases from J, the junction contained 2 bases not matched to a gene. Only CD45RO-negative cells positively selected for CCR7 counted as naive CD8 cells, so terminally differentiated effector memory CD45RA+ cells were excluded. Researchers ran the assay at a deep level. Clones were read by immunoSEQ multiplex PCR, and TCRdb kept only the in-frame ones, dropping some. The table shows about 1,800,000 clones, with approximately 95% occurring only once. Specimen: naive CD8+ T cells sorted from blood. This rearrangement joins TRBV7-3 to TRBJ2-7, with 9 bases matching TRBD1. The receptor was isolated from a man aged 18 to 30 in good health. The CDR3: CASSLHRGPSYEQYF. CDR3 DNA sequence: TGTGCCAGCAGCTTACACAGGGGGCCCTCCTACGAGCAGTACTTC.